This T cell receptor (beta chain) was obtained from a study of blood T cell repertoires in COVID-19. Background on the study: Donors in the United States, Italy and Spain gave samples during acute or convalescent COVID-19.

While infection was still active, Seattle patients were enrolled and then followed longitudinally. V was shortened by 6 bases and J by 6 bases, with 17 bases between the two germline ends. The CDR3 extends over 13 amino acids. Germline CDR1 and CDR2: SQVTM and ANQGSEA. Only in-frame clones appear in the TCRdb table, and some are missing; sequencing was by immunoSEQ multiplex PCR. The sample consists of about 160,000 clones, about 80% of them appearing once. Sequencing was done on a sample of peripheral blood. This receptor was taken from a woman in her 40s with COVID-19, enrolled during active disease. The V gene is TRBV29-1, the J gene TRBJ1-1, with D possibly matching TRBD1 (6 bases). The CDR3 coding sequence is TGCAGCGTGCGAGGACAGAATTTCGCTGAAGCTTTCTTT. It specifies CSVRGQNFAEAFF.